The entry that follows covers one T cell receptor beta chain sequence. Its antigen is as yet unknown. This record belongs to a study of cytomegalovirus exposure and HLA in healthy donors. The V end lost 0 bases, the J end lost 4 bases, and 10 bases lay between the germline ends. Looked up from germline, CDR1 is SGHRS and CDR2 is YFSETQ. The CDR3 loop spans 15 amino acids. Primers included in the PCR were 60 Vbeta and 13 Jbeta primers. Sequenced by immunoSEQ multiplex PCR; TCRdb stores in-frame clones only, minus some. This specimen shows fewer than 150,000 clones; the ten leading clones hold less than 3%. Overall study findings and caveats: TCR beta V segments were, for the most part, productive about 87% or about 30% of the time in an earlier analysis.

The chain is built from TRBV5-1 and TRBJ2-2; maybe TRBD1 (6 bases). The sample was PBMCs. The sequence was obtained from a man aged 35 to 55 in good health and CMV-seronegative. This CDR3 is CASSLDGGGTGELFF. DNA of the CDR3: TGCGCCAGCAGCTTGGATGGGGGCGGCACCGGGGAGCTGTTTTTT.